The clone carrying this TCR beta chain was recorded many times. Its target is not known. Sequence at one end of the junction differs from germline and may be a read error. Unique molecular identifiers were used in preparing the TCRbeta library. TCRdb called the PCR reads again in MiXCR, with one record for every CDR3 protein. The sample has about 210,000 distinct CDR3 sequences, approximately 19% seen once; the top ten hold 40% to 50%. CDR1 MNHEY and CDR2 SMNVEV come from the germline V gene (reference sequence). There are 10 residues in the CDR3. The sample originates from a study of T-cell reconstitution after alpha-beta-depleted transplantation in children. Notes on the study in general: The origin of alpha-beta T cells about two months after transplant was reportedly several hundred expanded graft clones. Surviving recipient T cells and intrathymic progenitors accounted for some patients' high TCRbeta diversity at day 60. A year had passed since transplant, and T-cell counts and diversity by then came mostly from newly produced T cells.

The TCR comes from a male patient between 2 and 10 years old who had a stem cell transplant for acute lymphoblastic leukemia, so the T cells may come from the graft donor. V is TRBV27 and J is TRBJ2-7; D is possibly TRBD1 (6 bases). Sequences were derived from PBMCs, mostly from graft donor cells, sampled 360 days after TCRalphabeta/CD19-depleted stem cell transplant. The CDR3 protein is CASSFSGGGF. The CDR3 region has the DNA TGTGCCAGCAGTTTTAGTGGGGGCGGCTTC.